This entry lists 11 T cell receptor beta chains sequenced from one sample in a study of prognosis after radiotherapy for stage I lung cancer. By two-round multiplex PCR, the TCR beta CDR3 was amplified from genomic DNA. Every TRBV and TRBJ gene had its own specific primer in first-round PCR. TCRdb itself ran the multiplex PCR reads through MiXCR, one entry per CDR3 protein. The data contain some 34,000 distinct CDR3 sequences, nearly 35% of them seen just once; the ten biggest clones take up about 15%. This specimen consisted of PBMCs, obtained before or after stereotactic body radiation therapy (not recorded which). These receptors all stem from a donor older than 45 with non-small cell lung cancer.

The chain couples TRBV6-1 to TRBJ1-2, with 7 bases identical to TRBD1. There are 14 residues in the CDR3. The V and J ends lost 6 bases and 4 bases, in that order; junction bases with no gene match: 8. Germline lookup yields CDR1 MNHNS and CDR2 SASEGT. This CDR3 is CASSKTGKIYGYTF. DNA for the CDR3: TGTGCCAGCAGCAAGACAGGGAAGATCTATGGCTACACCTTC.

Remarks on this clonotype: In this CDR3 the conserved last residue, phenylalanine or tryptophan, is missing, so a read error is likely. The rearrangement uses TRBV27 and TRBJ2-7; either TRBD1 or TRBD2 may fit D (7 bases each). The CDR3 has 15 residues. The V gene lost 6 bases and the J gene lost 4 bases, with 19 bases spanning the gap. Germline CDR1 reads MNHEY; CDR2 reads SMNVEV (reference sequence). The CDR3 region has the DNA TGTGCCAGCAGACCTCAGGGGGAGGGGGGATACGAGCAGTACCTA. Translated, it gives CASRPQGEGGYEQYL.

This clonotype appeared many times. The rearrangement joins TRBV10-3 to TRBJ2-1; 8 bases line up with TRBD2. CDR1 is ENHRY and CDR2 is SYGVKD in the germline V gene. The CDR3 is 15 residues long. V lost 6 bases and J lost 0; bases outside the gene matches: 4. The CDR3: CAIRRAGDSYNEQFF. The CDR3 nucleotides read TGTGCCATCAGACGAGCGGGGGACTCCTACAATGAGCAGTTCTTC.

To note about this clonotype: At one end the junction does not follow the germline gene, possibly because of a read error. This sequence joins TRBV4-1 and TRBJ1-2; perhaps TRBD1 as D (6 bases). Germline CDR1 is MGHRA and CDR2 is YSYEKL. This CDR3 has 14 residues. As DNA, the CDR3 is TGTGCCAGCAGCCAAGAAACAGGGAACTATGACTACACCTTC. Amino acid sequence: CASSQETGNYDYTF.

This clonotype has only a few counts. The chain combines TRBV10-3 with TRBJ2-3; D is possibly TRBD1 or TRBD2 (5 bases each). CDR3 size: 15 residues. V was cut by 4 bases and J by 0 bases, with 11 bases left in between. The germline CDR1 and CDR2 sequences are ENHRY and SYGVKD. The CDR3 DNA is TGTGCCATCAGTGCGGGACCTTCTAGCACAGATACGCAGTATTTT. Amino acid sequence: CAISAGPSSTDTQYF.

As concerns this clonotype: A clone one base away is much larger, so this may be a read error. This chain uses TRBV2 with TRBJ2-5, with 7 bases aligning to TRBD2. The germline gives CDR1 SNHLY, CDR2 FYNNEI. This CDR3 has 16 amino acids. In DNA form, the CDR3 reads TGTGTCAGCAGGGATCGGACTAGTCCGTACCAAGAGACCCAGTACTTC. Translating gives CVSRDRTSPYQETQYF.

About this clonotype: The junction shows a germline mismatch at one end, possibly a read error. The chain employs TRBV15 and TRBJ2-5, with 9 bases identical to TRBD2. The CDR3 runs to 14 residues. From germline, CDR1 is LNHNV and CDR2 YYDKDF (reference sequence). This chain's CDR3 is CATNRVGGGDTQYF. As DNA, the CDR3 is TGTGCCACCAACAGAGTCGGCGGGGGGGACACCCAGTACTTC.

The CDR3 nucleotides read TGTGCCAGCAGTCCTACTGTCGCTTACTACGAGCAGTACTTC. Translated, it gives CASSPTVAYYEQYF. The chain carries TRBV28 and TRBJ2-7; D uncertain. Trimming took off 5 bases at V and 3 bases at J, with 14 bases between the two ends. CDR3 length: 14 residues. From germline, CDR1 is MDHEN and CDR2 SYDVKM.

Notes on this clonotype: This sequence is one base from a far larger clone and is likely a read error. The chain recombines TRBV6-6 with TRBJ2-7; TRBD1 might be the D (5 bases). V was trimmed by 2 bases and J by 6 bases, leaving 11 bases between them. Germline assignment: CDR1 MNHNY and CDR2 SVGAGI (reference sequence). This CDR3 spans 13 amino acids. The CDR3 sequence is CASSYPTELEQYF. The CDR3 nucleotides read TGTGCCAGCAGTTACCCGACAGAGCTCGAGCAGTACTTC.

This clonotype has ten or more counts. The chain carries TRBV5-8 and TRBJ1-3; D gene unclear. V gave up 3 bases and J gave up 0 bases, with 10 bases separating them. CDR3 length: 15 amino acids. The germline gives CDR1 SGHTS, CDR2 YDEGEE. The CDR3 nucleotides are TGTGCCAGCAGCTCTCAAGGGTACTCTGGAAACACCATATATTTT. Translation: CASSSQGYSGNTIYF.

The chain recombines TRBV7-9 with TRBJ2-6; D is unclear. Trimming removed 4 bases from V and 2 bases from J, with 6 bases in between. From germline, CDR1 is SEHNR and CDR2 FQNEAQ (reference sequence). This CDR3 comprises 14 residues. CDR3 nucleotides: TGTGCCAGCAGCTCTCTAACTGGGGCCAACGTCCTGACTTTC. Amino acid sequence: CASSSLTGANVLTF.